This TCR beta chain was captured in a study of blood T cell repertoires in COVID-19 (dated by TCRdb to about 2020). Some background on the complete study: Collaborator samples came from the United States, Italy and Spain and covered acute and convalescent phases of COVID-19. The material from the prospective study consisted of cDNA or gDNA derived from T cells, B-cell-depleted T cells, or PBMCs. The dataset comprised deeply sampled blood TCRbeta repertoires from subjects exposed to, actively infected with, or recovered from COVID-19. A freely available public database, intended as a resource for researchers studying the immune response to SARS-CoV-2, is where the repertoires were released. Samples came from the ongoing ImmuneRACE study (first 160 participants) plus 1,254 subjects from 6 global collaborators. Sample metadata almost always included a de-identified subject ID, COVID-19 status, age in years and sex. Where available, HLA class I and class II types were taken from metadata supplied by the sample provider and were not determined by assay-based typing.

Remarks on this clone: Its antigen is unknown. The record has no base qualities; no much larger clone is one base away.

Trimming removed 5 bases from V and 0 bases from J, leaving 13 bases between the germline ends. From the cysteine up to the phenylalanine, the CDR3 has a length of 15 residues. Only the CDR3 portion is preserved as DNA: 45 bases, with reading frame beginning at the first base. Taken from the germline V gene, the CDR1 and CDR2 loops are SGHTA and FQGTGA. The full study reports these points: The quantity of clinical and demographic metadata differed by source and by participant and was supplied without curation.

TCRbeta CDR3 regions were amplified from genomic DNA by means of the immunoSEQ Assay, a bias-controlled multiplex PCR. As for how the authors treated the data: Within the assay, amplification of reference gene primers was used to estimate how many nucleated cells each sample contained. Sequence reads were collapsed and filtered to measure the absolute abundance of every unique TCRbeta CDR3 rearrangement. For each sample, productive Simpson clonality was calculated by taking the square root of Simpson's diversity index across productive rearrangements. TCRdb obtained this table from immuneACCESS and retained in-frame rearrangements with V and J assigned. These tables miss some clones; where compared with another copy, unresolved V genes account for less than half of the shortfall, and the remainder is unexplained. V and J calls and clone size come straight from that table; D and trimming were deduced from the DNA. The sample data list about 59,000 clones, and roughly 78% of these were observed just once. In total, the top ten clones hold 3% to 3.5% of the sample.

Whole blood was collected in K2EDTA tubes by collaborating institutions according to the institutions' own protocols. For TCRbeta analysis, collaborators shipped samples as frozen whole blood, isolated PBMCs, or DNA extracted from either of those sample types. Rearrangement joined TRBV7-3 to TRBJ1-1, with a tentative D gene TRBD1 over 6 matching bases. The sample consisted of peripheral blood. This clonotype was sampled from a man between 60 and 75 years old with acute or convalescent COVID-19. The base sequence is TGTGCCAGCAGCCTTCAAACAGGGCTGAACACTGAAGCTTTCTTT. It is translated as CASSLQTGLNTEAFF.